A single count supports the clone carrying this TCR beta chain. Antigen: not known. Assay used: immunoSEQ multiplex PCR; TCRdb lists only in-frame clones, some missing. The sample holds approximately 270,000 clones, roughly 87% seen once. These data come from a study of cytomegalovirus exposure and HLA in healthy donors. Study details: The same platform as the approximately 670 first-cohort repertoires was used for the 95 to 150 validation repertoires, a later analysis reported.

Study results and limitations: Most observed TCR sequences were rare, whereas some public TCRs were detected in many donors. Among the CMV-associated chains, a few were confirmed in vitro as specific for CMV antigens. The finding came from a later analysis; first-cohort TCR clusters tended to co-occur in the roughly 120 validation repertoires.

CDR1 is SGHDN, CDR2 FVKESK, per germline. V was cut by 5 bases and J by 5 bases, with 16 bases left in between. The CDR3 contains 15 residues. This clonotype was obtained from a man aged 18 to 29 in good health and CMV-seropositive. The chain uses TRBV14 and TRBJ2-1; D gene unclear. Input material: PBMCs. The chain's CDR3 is CASSDPLGFHNEQFF. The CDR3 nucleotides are TGTGCCAGCAGCGACCCTCTTGGATTCCACAATGAGCAGTTCTTC.